The 5 T cell receptor beta chains below were found in one sample sequenced in a study of T cell clonality in common variable immunodeficiency. This table comes from immunoSEQ multiplex PCR, and its TCRdb copy is limited to in-frame clones, with some not included. The repertoire consists of some 54,000 clones, none detected only once. The source material was peripheral blood mononuclear cells. The receptors derive from a person between 18 and 70 years old in good health.

Remarks on this clone: The read comes to an end 3 residues before the CDR3 does, leaving the germline J gene to fill in the end. The rearrangement uses TRBV7-9 and TRBJ2-4; D perhaps matches TRBD1 (6 bases). The ends were cut back, 1 base at V and 7 bases at J, with 11 bases in the middle. The germline CDR1 and CDR2 sequences are SEHNR and FQNEAQ (reference sequence). This CDR3 has 14 amino acids. CDR3 amino acids: CASSLGGRGNIQYF. The CDR3 DNA, read in part, is TGTGCCAGCAGCTTAGGGGGGCGCGGGAACATT.

This clone was observed many times. The read terminates 3 residues before the CDR3 end, so the remaining end is supplied by the germline J gene. The genes are TRBV18 and TRBJ2-5, with D possibly TRBD1 on 5 matching bases. V was cut by 0 bases and J by 4 bases, with 9 bases left in between. CDR3 length equals 14 residues. Germline values: CDR1 KGHSH, CDR2 LQKENI. The CDR3 protein is CASSPPTDRETQYF. The sequenced CDR3 bases are TGTGCCAGCTCACCACCGACAGACCGAGAGACC.

There are a few counts of this clone. The read falls 3 residues short of the CDR3 end, and the missing part is taken from the germline J gene. The V gene is TRBV10-2, the J gene TRBJ2-2, with TRBD1 matching over 8 bases. The germline gives CDR1 WSHSY, CDR2 SAAADI. With V trimmed by 6 bases and J by 3 bases, 6 bases remained unmatched. This CDR3 is built from 15 residues. CDR3 protein: CASRRGQVDTGELFF. The sequenced part of the CDR3 DNA is TGCGCCAGCAGGCGGGGACAGGTCGACACCGGGGAG.

This CDR3 is CASSGQGNTGELFF. The sequenced CDR3 bases are TGTGCCAGCAGTGGGCAGGGTAACACCGGGGAG. The J gene is TRBJ2-2, the V gene TRBV2; D perhaps matches TRBD1 (5 bases). The sequenced fragment ends 3 residues before the CDR3 boundary, so the rest is inferred from the germline J gene. Trimming cost V 4 bases and J 2 bases, with 8 bases left between them. The germline CDR1 and CDR2 sequences are SNHLY and FYNNEI. The length of the CDR3 is 14 residues.

This clone was seen repeatedly, ten times or more. The read comes to an end 3 residues before the CDR3 does, leaving the germline J gene to fill in the end. The chain has TRBV7-3 and TRBJ2-2; D is possibly TRBD2 (6 bases). Trimming shortened V by 3 bases and J by 0 bases, and 8 bases separated the two germline ends. Germline CDR1 reads SGHTA; CDR2 reads FQGTGA. The length of the CDR3 is 15 residues. CDR3 in amino acids: CASSFGGSNTGELFF. The sequenced part of the CDR3 DNA is TGTGCCAGCAGCTTCGGGGGTTCGAACACCGGGGAG. Variable domain in full (rest from reference TRBV7-3 and TRBJ2-2): GAGVSQTPSNKVTEKGKYVELRCDPISGHTALYWYRQSLGQGPEFLIYFQGTGAADDSGLPNDRFFAVRPEGSVSTLKIQRTERGDSAVYLCASSFGGSNTGELFFGEGSRLTVL.